Sequencing of this TCR beta chain was carried out in a study of molecular identifiers for immune sequencing clone quantification. Previously described methods and listed TCR primers produced bulk TCR libraries. MiXCR, applied by TCRdb to the PCR reads, yields one record per CDR3 protein. The data hold about 70,000 distinct CDR3 sequences, with approximately 17% observed a single time. In this sample, this clonotype turned up many times. The sequenced sample consisted of naive CD8+ T cells from blood, with Jurkat cell RNA spiked in. Stated subset: FACS-sorted CD8+CD4-CCR7+CD45RA+ naive T cells. The receptor was derived from a human donor in good health. Some libraries in this study had Jurkat cell RNA spiked in.

The CDR3 DNA sequence: TGCGCCAGCAGCCCTCAACCGTTCCAAGAGACCCAGTACTTC. It yields the protein CASSPQPFQETQYF. V is TRBV4-1 and J is TRBJ2-5; D not certain. There are 14 residues in the CDR3. Per the germline V gene, CDR1 is MGHRA and CDR2 is YSYEKL. V lost 4 bases to trimming and J lost 1 base, with 10 bases between them.